Listed below are T cell receptor beta chains from one sample, sequenced in a study of control samples from healthy donors and cancer patients. Method: immunoSEQ multiplex PCR; TCRdb's copy keeps in-frame clones and lacks some. The data contain some 120,000 clones, around nine tenths of them singletons. Sequencing used blood. The receptors here all came from a woman in her 70s in good health. The CDR3 runs from the conserved cysteine through the conserved F or W.

V: TRBV6-5; J: TRBJ1-2; CDR3: CASSRTGAHYGYTF
V: TRBV29-1; J: TRBJ1-2; CDR3: CSVEFKGQGHGYTF
V: TRBV11-3; J: TRBJ2-3; CDR3: CASSSGKGGTDTQYF
V: TRBV2; J: TRBJ1-6; CDR3: CASSRLRVPLTLHF
V: TRBV6-5; J: TRBJ1-3; CDR3: CASSYGRLSSRNTIYF
V: TRBV27; J: TRBJ1-2; CDR3: CASSLDRGWGYTF
V: TRBV6-1; J: TRBJ2-7; CDR3: CASSGLLQVSSYEQYF
V: TRBV7-8; J: TRBJ2-3; CDR3: CASSSDSGAASDTQYF
V: TRBV7-6; J: TRBJ2-3; CDR3: CASSPRPRGTDTQYF
V: TRBV5-4; J: TRBJ2-3; CDR3: CASSLGGGSSDTQYF
V: TRBV7-9; J: TRBJ1-6; CDR3: CASSELLTGNSPLHF
V: TRBV2; J: TRBJ1-1; CDR3: CASRREGNTEAFF
V: TRBV5-5; J: TRBJ1-5; CDR3: CASSLRRGNQPQHF
V: TRBV6-5; J: TRBJ2-1; CDR3: CASSHPSGANNEQFF
V: TRBV5-4; J: TRBJ2-3; CDR3: CASSLSGSTDTQYF
V: TRBV4-1; J: TRBJ1-5; CDR3: CASSQDLGGNANQPQHF
V: TRBV6-5; J: TRBJ1-6; CDR3: CASNRDRSYNSPLHF
V: TRBV4-2; J: TRBJ1-2; CDR3: CASSQVGGNYGYTF
V: TRBV6-1; J: TRBJ2-3; CDR3: CASSGGLAGGYTDTQYF
V: TRBV18; J: TRBJ2-4; CDR3: CASSPPMGGNIQYF
V: TRBV2; J: TRBJ1-4; CDR3: CASTYQGVNEKLFF
V: TRBV7-2; J: TRBJ2-1; CDR3: CASSGWQGGNEQFF
V: TRBV10-3; J: TRBJ1-1; CDR3: CAISELIRTGGMNTEAFF
V: TRBV10-3; J: TRBJ1-2; CDR3: CAISEVGDSGGDYGYTF